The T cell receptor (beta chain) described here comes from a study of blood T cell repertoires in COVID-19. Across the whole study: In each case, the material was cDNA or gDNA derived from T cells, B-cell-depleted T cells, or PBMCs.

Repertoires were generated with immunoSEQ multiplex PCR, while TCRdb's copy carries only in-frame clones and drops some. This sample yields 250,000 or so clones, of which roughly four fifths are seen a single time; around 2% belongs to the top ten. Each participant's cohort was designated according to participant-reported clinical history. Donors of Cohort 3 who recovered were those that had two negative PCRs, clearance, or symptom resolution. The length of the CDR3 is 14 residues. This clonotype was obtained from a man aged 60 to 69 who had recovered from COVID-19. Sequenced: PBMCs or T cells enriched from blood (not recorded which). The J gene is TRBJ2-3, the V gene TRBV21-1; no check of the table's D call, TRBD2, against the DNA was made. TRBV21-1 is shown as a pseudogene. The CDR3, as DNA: TGTGCCAGCAGCCCGCTAGCGGGGGGGGATACGCAGTATTTT. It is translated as CASSPLAGGDTQYF.